This entry lists 13 T cell receptor beta chains sequenced from one sample in a study of cytomegalovirus exposure and HLA in healthy donors. TCRdb's copy holds only in-frame clones and misses some; the assay was immunoSEQ multiplex PCR. The sample includes around 300,000 clones, roughly 87% seen only once; the top ten take roughly 1.1%. Source material: PBMCs. The source of these receptors is a woman under 40 in good health and CMV-seropositive.

V and J are TRBV30 and TRBJ1-4; D possibly corresponds to TRBD1 (6 bases). The germline CDR1 and CDR2 sequences are GTSNPN and SVGIG (reference sequence). The CDR3 length is 15 residues. The V end was cut by 5 bases, the J end by 8 bases, with 21 bases between. CDR3 nucleotides: TGTGCCTGGGCCCCGGGGGGGCAACTTATGGAAAAACTGTTTTTT. It encodes CAWAPGGQLMEKLFF.

The V and J genes are TRBV1 and TRBJ1-2. TRBV1 is recorded as a pseudogene. This CDR3 has 18 residues. The CDR3 DNA reads as TGCACCAGCAGCCAAGTTCAGGTAGTGGGTCGCGGGGGCTATGGCTACACCTTC. This gives the protein CTSSQVQVVGRGGYGYTF.

This chain links TRBV11-2 with TRBJ2-3, with 9 bases that match TRBD2. There are 14 residues in the CDR3. Germline-derived CDR1 and CDR2 are SGHAT and FQNNGV. The V segment lost 5 bases and the J segment 6 bases; nucleotides outside the gene matches: 6. The DNA for the CDR3 is TGTGCCAGCAGCACCATAGCGGGAGTGGATACGCAGTATTTT. It encodes CASSTIAGVDTQYF.

This rearrangement joins TRBV29-1 to TRBJ1-4, with D possibly TRBD1 on 6 matching bases. Trimming left V 4 bases short and J 3 bases short, with 18 bases between. CDR3 length: 16 amino acids. Germline values: CDR1 SQVTM, CDR2 ANQGSEA. CDR3 in DNA: TGCAGCGTTGGAGGACGAGGGGGACCTCCTAATGAAAAACTGTTTTTT. It translates to CSVGGRGGPPNEKLFF.

The V and J genes are TRBV5-1 and TRBJ2-1; the D is unclear. Per germline, CDR1 SGHRS and CDR2 YFSETQ. Deletions cut 2 bases from V and 6 bases from J, with 6 bases between. The CDR3 is 12 residues long. In DNA form, the CDR3 reads TGCGCCAGCAGCTTCTCTCTCAATGAGCAGTTCTTC. It translates to CASSFSLNEQFF.

The sample holds a few counts of this clone. The chain recombines TRBV5-6 with TRBJ2-2; 9 nucleotides match TRBD1. The length of the CDR3 is 16 residues. V was clipped by 1 base and J by 6 bases; unmatched bases: 7. In germline, CDR1 is SGHDT, CDR2 YYEEEE. CDR3 coding DNA: TGTGCCAGCAGCTTGTTGACAGGGGGTTTTTCCGGGGAGCTGTTTTTT. Translated: CASSLLTGGFSGELFF.

CDR3 sequence (DNA): TGTGCCAGCAGCGTCGGGACTAGGGAGACCCAGTACTTC. Translating gives CASSVGTRETQYF. The chain uses TRBV7-2 and TRBJ2-5; 8 nucleotides agree with TRBD2. The trim removed 5 bases at V and 5 bases at J, leaving 4 bases unmatched. The germline gives CDR1 SGHTA, CDR2 FQGNSA. The CDR3 runs 13 residues.

This clone has just a few counts. V is TRBV12-5 and J is TRBJ2-2; 7 bases agree with TRBD1. The germline gives CDR1 LGHNT, CDR2 FRNRAP. This CDR3 is built from 12 residues. With 8 bases clipped from V and 7 bases from J, the junction kept 4 bases outside the gene matches. CDR3 amino acids: CASNRGDGELFF. The CDR3 DNA sequence: TGTGCTAGTAACAGGGGTGACGGGGAGCTGTTTTTT.

The V call is TRBV7-9, the J call TRBJ1-2; D is ambiguous. Germline CDR1 reads SEHNR; CDR2 reads FQNEAQ (reference sequence). The CDR3 extends over 11 amino acids. V gave up 4 bases and J gave up 8 bases, with 8 bases separating them. The CDR3 sequence: CASSSLRGYTF. CDR3 nucleotide sequence: TGTGCCAGCAGCTCCCTCAGAGGCTACACCTTC. The variable domain in full, completed from reference TRBV7-9 and TRBJ1-2, reads DTGVSQNPRHKITKRGQNVTFRCDPISEHNRLYWYRQTLGQGPEFLTYFQNEAQLEKSRLLSDRFSAERPKGSFSTLEIQRTEQGDSAMYLCASSSLRGYTFGSGTRLTVV.

This chain connects TRBV25-1 to TRBJ1-2; D uncertain. The V end lost 3 bases, the J end lost 0 bases, and 2 bases lay between the germline ends. Germline CDR1 reads MGHDK; CDR2 reads SYGVNS. The CDR3 runs 12 residues. This CDR3 is CASSEANYGYTF. The DNA of the CDR3 is TGTGCCAGCAGTGAGGCTAACTATGGCTACACCTTC.

This sequence joins TRBV2 and TRBJ2-1, with D tentatively TRBD1 (5 bases). Trimming shortened V by 0 bases and J by 9 bases, and 9 bases separated the two germline ends. The CDR3 length is 13 residues. The germline V gene encodes CDR1 SNHLY and CDR2 FYNNEI. The CDR3 is CASSEAGHSEQFF. CDR3 nucleotide sequence: TGTGCCAGCAGTGAAGCGGGGCACAGTGAGCAGTTCTTC.

The chain uses TRBV10-3 and TRBJ2-3; 9 nucleotides match TRBD1. Trimming cost V 5 bases and J 0 bases; bases outside gene matches: 9. CDR1 and CDR2 (germline): ENHRY, SYGVKD. This CDR3 is 17 amino acids long. The CDR3 protein is CAISTYLGTGSTDTQYF. Written as DNA, the CDR3 is TGTGCCATCAGTACATACCTAGGGACAGGGAGCACAGATACGCAGTATTTT.

The rearrangement links TRBV7-3 to TRBJ2-7, with D perhaps TRBD1 (5 bases). The V end was cut by 5 bases, the J end by 4 bases, with 15 bases between. CDR1 and CDR2 (germline): SGHTA, FQGTGA. The CDR3 has 14 amino acids. The CDR3 is CASSPDSFSYEQYF. CDR3 sequence (DNA): TGTGCCAGCAGCCCTGACAGTTTTTCATACGAGCAGTACTTC. The whole variable domain, filled in from reference TRBV7-3 and TRBJ2-7, reads GAGVSQTPSNKVTEKGKYVELRCDPISGHTALYWYRQSLGQGPEFLIYFQGTGAADDSGLPNDRFFAVRPEGSVSTLKIQRTERGDSAVYLCASSPDSFSYEQYFGPGTRLTVT.